The 24 T cell receptor beta chains given below trace back to one sample, sequenced in a study of monozygotic twins with inflammatory bowel disease. TCRdb reanalyzed the 5' RACE reads and collapses them to one entry per CDR3 protein, without DNA. This repertoire includes roughly 100,000 distinct CDR3 sequences. Sequencing used blood. The receptors stem from a human donor with ulcerative colitis or Crohn's disease, or a healthy co-twin of an affected twin (not recorded which).

This rearrangement joins TRBV30 to TRBJ1-1; checking the TCRdb D call of TRBD1 is not possible without DNA. This CDR3 has 12 amino acids. Per germline, CDR1 GTSNPN and CDR2 SVGIG (reference sequence). The CDR3 protein is CAWSPQGIEAFF.

V gene TRBV5-4 combines with J gene TRBJ2-7. Germline CDR1 and CDR2: SGHNT and YYREEE (reference sequence). The CDR3 loop spans 13 amino acids. CDR3 amino acids: CASRIQGPYEQYF.

This chain uses TRBV5-1 with TRBJ2-7; lacking DNA, the TRBD2 call made by TCRdb goes unchecked. Germline values: CDR1 SGHRS, CDR2 YFSETQ. CDR3 length: 17 amino acids. This chain's CDR3 is CASSYLTSGASTYEQYF.

This chain joins TRBV12-3 or TRBV12-4 and TRBJ1-1; TCRdb returns TRBD1, unconfirmable since there is no DNA. The CDR3 spans 14 residues. CDR3 sequence: CAGVRAGMNTEAFF.

J is TRBJ2-3 and V is TRBV7-2. The CDR3 sequence is 16 residues long. Germline V gene data show CDR1 as SGHTA and CDR2 as FQGNSA. Here the CDR3 reads CASSLPVDPGTDTQYF.

The gene calls are TRBV6-5 and TRBJ1-5. The CDR3 is 16 amino acids. Germline V gene lookup returns CDR1 MNHEY and CDR2 SVGAGI. Here the CDR3 reads CASRARGGSSGQPQHF.

J is TRBJ1-1 and V is TRBV6-2 or TRBV6-3; TCRdb picks TRBD1, but there is no DNA to check that call. The CDR3 covers 15 residues. CDR1 is MNHEY and CDR2 is SVGEGT in the germline V gene. The CDR3 loop reads CASSYQGQVNTEAFF.

The CDR3: CASRTAGPSNQPQHF. The chain uses TRBV28 and TRBJ1-5. The CDR3 extends over 15 amino acids. Germline CDR1 MDHEN, CDR2 SYDVKM.

The V gene is TRBV10-3, the J gene TRBJ2-3; TCRdb indicates TRBD1, and absent DNA this call remains unverified. Germline loops: CDR1 ENHRY, CDR2 SYGVKD. The length of the CDR3 is 13 residues. The CDR3 reads CAIGATGADTQYF.

This rearrangement joins TRBV5-1 to TRBJ1-2. Germline V gene sequence: CDR1 SGHRS, CDR2 YFSETQ. The CDR3 is 14 residues long. The CDR3 loop is CASSLEVTNYGYTF.

The chain has TRBV7-2 and TRBJ1-5; TCRdb gives TRBD1 as the D gene, but with no DNA this cannot be confirmed. CDR3 length equals 17 residues. Per the germline V gene, CDR1 is SGHTA and CDR2 is FQGNSA. The CDR3 loop reads CASSFLLRDAGNQPQHF. The variable domain in full, with the rest retrieved from reference TRBV7-2 and TRBJ1-5, is GAGVSQSPSNKVTEKGKDVELRCDPISGHTALYWYRQSLGQGLEFLIYFQGNSAPDKSGLPSDRFSAERTGGSVSTLTIQRTQQEDSAVYLCASSFLLRDAGNQPQHFGDGTRLSIL.

The rearrangement joins TRBV6-2 or TRBV6-3 to TRBJ1-5. The length of the CDR3 is 16 residues. Per the germline V gene, CDR1 is MNHEY and CDR2 is SVGEGT. The CDR3 here is CASSYSIRSGNQPQHF.

This chain links TRBV30 with TRBJ2-7; the D gene TCRdb calls, TRBD2, cannot be checked with no DNA. There are 13 residues in the CDR3. CDR1 is GTSNPN and CDR2 is SVGIG in the germline V gene (reference sequence). The CDR3: CAWTGTSGYEQYF.

The V call is TRBV7-6, the J call TRBJ2-7; without DNA, the TCRdb call of TRBD1 cannot be checked. The CDR3 totals 12 residues. Germline V lookup: CDR1 SGHVS, CDR2 FNYEAQ. The CDR3 loop is CASSSQAPAQYF.

The chain recombines TRBV6-2 or TRBV6-3 with TRBJ2-3; TCRdb indicates TRBD2, and absent DNA this call remains unverified. This CDR3 spans 15 amino acids. Germline V CDR1 and CDR2: MNHEY, SVGEGT. The CDR3 is CASSYGTSDTDTQYF.

The V call is TRBV20-1, the J call TRBJ1-5. Germline CDR1 DFQATT, CDR2 SNEGSKA (reference sequence). This CDR3 is 15 amino acids long. Here the CDR3 reads CSARAGGASNQPQHF.

This chain links TRBV20-1 with TRBJ2-7; the TCRdb D gene call, TRBD1, has no DNA to confirm it. Germline CDR1 and CDR2: DFQATT and SNEGSKA (reference sequence). The CDR3 contains 11 residues. The CDR3 is CSARDTYEQYF.

The CDR3: CASSTTLAGGFADTQYF. This rearrangement joins TRBV27 to TRBJ2-3; the TCRdb call, TRBD2, lacks DNA for checking. The length of the CDR3 is 17 residues. From germline, CDR1 is MNHEY and CDR2 SMNVEV (reference sequence).

The chain carries TRBV5-1 and TRBJ2-7; the D call from TCRdb, TRBD2, cannot be confirmed without DNA. Per the germline V gene, CDR1 is SGHRS and CDR2 is YFSETQ. The length of the CDR3 is 15 residues. CDR3 amino acids: CASSGGLGGFYEQYF.

The chain links TRBV20-1 to TRBJ1-5. CDR3 length equals 14 residues. Germline V gene data show CDR1 as DFQATT and CDR2 as SNEGSKA (reference sequence). This CDR3 is CSARRAYSNQPQHF.

The V and J genes are TRBV5-5 and TRBJ1-2; TCRdb selects TRBD1, and the lack of DNA leaves this call unchecked. The V gene's germline CDR1 is SGHKS and CDR2 YYEKEE (reference sequence). This CDR3 has 17 residues. This CDR3 reads CASSLTAGTGEIYGYTF.

The V gene is TRBV27, the J gene TRBJ1-2; TCRdb indicates TRBD1, and absent DNA this call remains unverified. CDR3 length equals 15 residues. Per the germline V gene, CDR1 is MNHEY and CDR2 is SMNVEV (reference sequence). The CDR3 protein is CATWTEWGVNYGYTF.

The V call is TRBV6-1, the J call TRBJ2-7; TCRdb gives TRBD2 as the D gene, but with no DNA this cannot be confirmed. Germline CDR1 is MNHNS and CDR2 is SASEGT. The CDR3 runs 14 residues. CDR3 sequence reads: CATATLAGVYEQYF.

The CDR3 loop reads CASSTDGDTQYF. The J gene is TRBJ2-3, the V gene TRBV6-1. Per the germline V gene, CDR1 is MNHNS and CDR2 is SASEGT. This CDR3 has 12 amino acids.